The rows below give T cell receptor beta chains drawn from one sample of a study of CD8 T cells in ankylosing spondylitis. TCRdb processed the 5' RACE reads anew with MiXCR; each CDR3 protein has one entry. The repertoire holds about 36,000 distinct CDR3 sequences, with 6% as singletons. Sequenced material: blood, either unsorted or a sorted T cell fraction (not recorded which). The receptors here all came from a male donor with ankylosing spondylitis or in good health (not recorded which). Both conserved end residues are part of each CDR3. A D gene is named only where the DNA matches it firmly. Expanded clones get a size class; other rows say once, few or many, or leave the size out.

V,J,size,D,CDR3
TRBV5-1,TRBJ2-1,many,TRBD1,CASSSGTVYNEQFF
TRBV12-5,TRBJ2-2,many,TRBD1,CASGFQTGEDGELFF
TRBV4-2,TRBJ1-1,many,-,CASSQDGAGLLPEAFF
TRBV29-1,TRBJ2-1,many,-,CSVEGGGGGINYNEQFF
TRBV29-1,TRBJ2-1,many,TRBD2,CSVGSGNYNEQFF
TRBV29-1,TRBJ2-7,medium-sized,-,CSVGRDSYEQYF
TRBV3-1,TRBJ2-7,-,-,CATCQGKAVLGEQYF
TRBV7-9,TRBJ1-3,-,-,CASSLQPTVSGNTIYF
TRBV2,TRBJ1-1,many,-,CASRVSTGTATEAFF
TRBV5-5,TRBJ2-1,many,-,CASSLVVGGVGNEQFF
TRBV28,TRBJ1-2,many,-,CASSLDANYGYTF
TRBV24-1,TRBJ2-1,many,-,CATSDLNGGRFSNEQFF
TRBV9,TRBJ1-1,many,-,CASSPPGTEAFF
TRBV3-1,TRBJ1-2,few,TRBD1,CTSSSRGGQGQSNYGYTF
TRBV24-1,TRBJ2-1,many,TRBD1,CATSDPTGDEQFF
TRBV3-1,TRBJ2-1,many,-,CASEATGAYNEQFF